This entry lists 5 T cell receptor beta chains sequenced from one sample in a study of T cell responses to AZD1222 COVID-19 vaccine. Repertoires were generated with immunoSEQ multiplex PCR, while TCRdb's copy carries only in-frame clones and drops some. The table has roughly 81,000 clones, approximately 88% seen once. The specimen comprised peripheral blood, sampled on day 0 of AZD1222 vaccination. These TCRs come from an adult in good health.

V usage is TRBV5-4 and J usage is TRBJ1-2; 7 nucleotides agree with TRBD1. CDR3 length: 15 residues. Germline V gene lookup returns CDR1 SGHNT and CDR2 YYREEE (reference sequence). V shed 4 bases, J shed 6 bases, and the junction held 12 bases outside the gene matches. This CDR3 reads CASSPPDRVGDGYTF. The CDR3 coding sequence is TGTGCCAGCAGCCCCCCCGACAGGGTTGGGGATGGCTACACCTTC.

The J gene is TRBJ2-5, the V gene TRBV9; D is perhaps TRBD2 (5 bases). CDR1 and CDR2 (germline): SGDLS, YYNGEE. This CDR3 contains 15 residues. The V gene lost 0 bases and the J gene lost 4 bases, with 13 bases spanning the gap. The CDR3 DNA is TGTGCCAGCAGCGTAGGTGGCGGCGCGGGAGAGACCCAGTACTTC. Translating gives CASSVGGGAGETQYF.

The chain employs TRBV7-9 and TRBJ2-7, with D perhaps matching TRBD2 (5 bases). Looked up from germline, CDR1 is SEHNR and CDR2 is FQNEAQ (reference sequence). Trimming pared 1 base from V and 3 bases from J, leaving 7 bases between. CDR3 length equals 13 residues. CDR3 nucleotide sequence: TGTGCCAGCAGCTTAGATACTAGCTACGAGCAGTACTTC. This translates into CASSLDTSYEQYF.

This sequence joins TRBV11-2 and TRBJ2-2; a weak D match, TRBD2 (6 bases). V lost 5 bases and J lost 1, with 8 bases in between. This CDR3 is built from 14 residues. Germline V CDR1 and CDR2: SGHAT, FQNNGV. Written as DNA, the CDR3 is TGTGCCAGCAGCCTGGGACTGAACACCGGGGAGCTGTTTTTT. Its translation: CASSLGLNTGELFF. Looking up the rest from reference TRBV11-2 and TRBJ2-2 gives the full variable domain: EAGVAQSPRYKIIEKRQSVAFWCNPISGHATLYWYQQILGQGPKLLIQFQNNGVVDDSQLPKDRFSAERLKGVDSTLKIQPAKLEDSAVYLCASSLGLNTGELFFGEGSRLTVL.

V is TRBV5-1 and J is TRBJ2-3; D is uncertain. Per germline, CDR1 SGHRS and CDR2 YFSETQ. The V end lost 0 bases, the J end lost 6 bases, and 2 bases lay between the germline ends. The CDR3 covers 11 residues. Here the CDR3 reads CASSLGDTQYF. CDR3 nucleotide sequence: TGCGCCAGCAGCTTGGGGGATACGCAGTATTTT.